What follows is one T cell receptor (beta chain) and its context. Its antigen is as yet unknown. This record belongs to a study of cytomegalovirus exposure and HLA in healthy donors. For the study at large: In a previous analysis, 110 million or so unique TCR beta sequences were found from roughly 180 million T cells. Overall study results and limits: Earlier analysis yielded a pattern in which most TCR beta V segments were productive about 87% or about 30% of the time. High specificity and sensitivity for cytomegalovirus status were reported for the classifier.

With 60 Vbeta and 13 Jbeta primers, the PCR was carried out. TCRdb keeps only in-frame clones here, not all; method: immunoSEQ multiplex PCR. The sample has some 160,000 clones, approximately 70% seen once. CDR1 and CDR2 from the germline V gene are SGHTS and YDEGEE. The length of the CDR3 is 15 residues. V lost 4 bases to trimming and J lost 3 bases; unmatched junction nucleotides: 5. The clonotype comes from a woman younger than 30 in good health and CMV-seropositive. The sample consisted of PBMCs. The chain couples TRBV5-8 to TRBJ1-5; TRBD1 agrees at 9 bases. DNA of the CDR3: TGTGCCAGCAGCCCGGGGACAGGGCTCAATCAGCCCCAGCATTTT. Translation: CASSPGTGLNQPQHF.